These 19 T cell receptor beta chains originate from one sample sequenced in a study of blood T cell repertoires in COVID-19. Clones were sequenced by immunoSEQ multiplex PCR, and TCRdb holds only the in-frame ones, with some missing. The table lists 300,000 to 400,000 clones, 88% of them singletons. The sequenced material came from PBMCs or T cells enriched from blood (not recorded which). The receptor source for this set is a young man who had recovered from COVID-19.

V and J are TRBV18 and TRBJ1-1; 9 nucleotides line up with TRBD1. J lost 7 bases, V lost 2 bases, and 5 bases had no gene match. In germline, CDR1 is KGHSH, CDR2 LQKENI. The CDR3 runs to 14 residues. CDR3 protein: CASSPGTGPFEAFF. CDR3 DNA sequence: TGTGCCAGCTCACCAGGGACAGGGCCCTTTGAAGCTTTCTTT.

V usage is TRBV5-8 and J usage is TRBJ2-3, with 7 bases aligning to TRBD2. Losses at the gene ends were 5 bases for V and 3 bases for J; bases not matched to a gene: 6. The CDR3 runs to 14 residues. The germline V gene encodes CDR1 SGHTS and CDR2 YDEGEE. The CDR3 DNA sequence: TGTGCCAGCAGTTACAGACTAGCTACAGATACGCAGTATTTT. Its translation is CASSYRLATDTQYF.

CDR3 sequence: CSVRTGNTGELFF. The CDR3 region has the DNA TGCAGCGTTCGGACAGGGAACACCGGGGAGCTGTTTTTT. This rearrangement joins TRBV29-1 to TRBJ2-2, with TRBD1 identical over 7 bases. The germline CDR1 and CDR2 sequences are SQVTM and ANQGSEA. The CDR3 consists of 13 residues. Trimming took 5 bases from V and 1 from J; bases not matched to a gene: 1.

V gene TRBV13 combines with J gene TRBJ2-1, with 11 bases lining up with TRBD2. The CDR3 is 17 amino acids. V lost 0 bases to trimming and J lost 4 bases; unmatched junction nucleotides: 5. Germline CDR1 reads PRHDT; CDR2 reads FYEKMQ (reference sequence). The CDR3 DNA reads as TGTGCCAGCAGCTTAGGAATAGCGGGGGGGCGTTACAATGAGCAGTTCTTC. Its protein is CASSLGIAGGRYNEQFF.

This chain uses TRBV6-5 with TRBJ2-3; weak D call: TRBD1 (5 bases). This CDR3 has 15 amino acids. The germline V and J ends were trimmed by 4 bases and 8 bases, with 19 bases remaining between them. Germline V gene sequence: CDR1 MNHEY, CDR2 SVGAGI. This CDR3 is CASSLTSGKTGTQYF. In nucleotides, the CDR3 is TGTGCCAGCAGTTTAACTTCAGGGAAGACCGGTACGCAGTATTTT.

This chain uses TRBV10-2 with TRBJ2-7; D may be TRBD2 (5 bases). CDR1 is WSHSY and CDR2 is SAAADI in the germline V gene. Between the trimmed V and J ends, which lost 1 base and 3 bases, there was a span of 13 bases. This CDR3 contains 15 residues. CDR3 sequence reads: CASSEYELVGYEQYF. For the CDR3, the DNA is TGCGCCAGCAGTGAGTACGAACTAGTGGGCTACGAGCAGTACTTC.

Concerning this clone itself: The sample has other DNA sequences that encode this CDR3 too. The chain has TRBV27 and TRBJ2-2; D not resolved. This CDR3 contains 12 residues. The germline V gene has CDR1 MNHEY and CDR2 SMNVEV (reference sequence). Trimming removed 3 bases at V and 4 bases at J, with 3 bases between. CDR3 residues: CASSFSTGELFF. The CDR3 DNA is TGTGCCAGCAGTTTCAGCACCGGGGAGCTGTTTTTT.

This chain uses TRBV5-1 with TRBJ2-1; TRBD2 aligns across 10 bases. The CDR3 loop spans 16 amino acids. V trimming: 4 bases; J trimming: 9 bases; junction bases outside the gene matches: 13. Germline V gene lookup returns CDR1 SGHRS and CDR2 YFSETQ. CDR3 protein: CASSDRSSGGAAEQFF. CDR3 DNA sequence: TGCGCCAGCAGCGATAGGTCCAGCGGGGGGGCTGCTGAGCAGTTCTTC.

Concerning this clone: Other DNA sequences from this sample encode an identical CDR3 as well. The CDR3 sequence: CASSPPSGGAETQYF. In nucleotides, the CDR3 is TGTGCCAGCAGTCCACCTAGCGGGGGGGCCGAGACCCAGTACTTC. The chain joins TRBV4-2 to TRBJ2-5, with 12 positions matching TRBD2. The V gene's germline CDR1 is LGHNA and CDR2 YNFKEQ. V lost 6 bases to trimming and J lost 5 bases; unmatched junction nucleotides: 7. The length of the CDR3 is 15 residues.

The chain joins TRBV7-2 to TRBJ2-5, with 7 bases identical to TRBD2. J was trimmed by 2 bases and V by 4 bases; bases with no gene match: 4. The CDR3 sequence is 14 residues long. Germline V gives CDR1 SGHTA, CDR2 FQGNSA. The DNA of the CDR3 is TGTGCCAGCAGCTCTCGGGGGGTTCAAGAGACCCAGTACTTC. It codes for CASSSRGVQETQYF. The full variable domain, its missing parts supplied by reference TRBV7-2 and TRBJ2-5, is GAGVSQSPSNKVTEKGKDVELRCDPISGHTALYWYRQSLGQGLEFLIYFQGNSAPDKSGLPSDRFSAERTGGSVSTLTIQRTQQEDSAVYLCASSSRGVQETQYFGPGTRLLVL.

The CDR3 sequence: CASSPGSNTEAFF. The CDR3 DNA reads TGTGCCAGCAGCCCGGGTTCGAACACTGAAGCTTTCTTT. This rearrangement joins TRBV5-4 to TRBJ1-1; D uncertain. Germline CDR1 reads SGHNT; CDR2 reads YYREEE (reference sequence). V lost 4 bases, J lost 1 base, and 8 bases lay in between. This CDR3 contains 13 residues.

The rearrangement uses TRBV2 and TRBJ2-5; weak D call: TRBD1 (6 bases). Between the trimmed V and J ends, which lost 7 bases and 2 bases, there was a span of 11 bases. The CDR3 loop spans 13 amino acids. In germline, CDR1 is SNHLY, CDR2 FYNNEI. This CDR3 is CASTTGQQETQYF. The CDR3 nucleotides are TGTGCCAGCACTACAGGGCAGCAAGAGACCCAGTACTTC.

The rearrangement links TRBV11-2 to TRBJ2-1; TRBD2 aligns across 7 bases. CDR1 is SGHAT and CDR2 is FQNNGV in the germline V gene. The CDR3 totals 14 residues. The V segment lost 5 bases and the J segment 5 bases; nucleotides outside the gene matches: 6. The CDR3 loop reads CASSTPAGNNEQFF. In DNA form, the CDR3 reads TGTGCCAGCAGCACCCCAGCGGGGAACAATGAGCAGTTCTTC.

The chain couples TRBV12-3 or TRBV12-4 to TRBJ1-6; 8 nucleotides line up with TRBD1. J lost 10 bases, V lost 4 bases, and 0 bases had no gene match. The CDR3 runs 12 residues. CDR3 amino acids: CASSSGGSPLHF. The CDR3 DNA is TGTGCCAGCAGTTCAGGGGGCTCACCCCTCCACTTT.

J is TRBJ2-4 and V is TRBV19, with D possibly TRBD2 on 5 matching bases. Germline CDR1 and CDR2: LNHDA and SQIVND (reference sequence). Trimming removed 5 bases from V and 11 bases from J, with 10 bases in between. The CDR3 spans 11 residues. CDR3 DNA sequence: TGTGCCAGTAGTTCGGACTCAGTTCAGTACTTC. Translating gives CASSSDSVQYF.

The chain carries TRBV12-5 and TRBJ2-2, with a weak D call TRBD2 (5 bases). The CDR3 extends over 14 amino acids. V lost 6 bases, J lost 4 bases, and 12 bases lay in between. Germline CDR1 LGHNT, CDR2 FRNRAP. As DNA, the CDR3 is TGTGCTAGTGGGCTCGACGGACTCACCGGGGAGCTGTTTTTT. This translates into CASGLDGLTGELFF. Full variable domain (outside the CDR3, taken from reference TRBV12-5 and TRBJ2-2): DARVTQTPRHKVTEMGQEVTMRCQPILGHNTVFWYRQTMMQGLELLAYFRNRAPLDDSGMPKDRFSAEMPDATLATLKIQPSEPRDSAVYFCASGLDGLTGELFFGEGSRLTVL.

The rearrangement joins TRBV2 to TRBJ2-5; weak D call: TRBD2 (6 bases). The CDR3 totals 14 residues. Germline loops: CDR1 SNHLY, CDR2 FYNNEI. V dropped 5 bases and J dropped 1 base, with 11 bases sitting between them. CDR3 DNA sequence: TGTGCCAGCAGTCAAACGGGGGTCCAAGAGACCCAGTACTTC. It is translated as CASSQTGVQETQYF.

This clone has only a few counts. V is TRBV6-1 and J is TRBJ1-4; TRBD1 matches 8 bases. The trim removed 3 bases at V and 4 bases at J, leaving 1 base unmatched. The CDR3 runs 14 residues. Germline V gene lookup returns CDR1 MNHNS and CDR2 SASEGT. Here the CDR3 reads CASSEDRVNEKLFF. In DNA, the CDR3 is TGTGCCAGCAGTGAGGACAGGGTTAATGAAAAACTGTTTTTT.

This rearrangement joins TRBV6-5 to TRBJ1-1; tentative D call: TRBD1 (5 bases). CDR3 length equals 11 residues. Germline values: CDR1 MNHEY, CDR2 SVGAGI. V was cut by 5 bases and J by 8 bases, with 9 bases left in between. The CDR3 coding sequence is TGTGCCAGCAGTAGGGGATGGGAAGCTTTCTTT. This encodes CASSRGWEAFF.